This entry lists 21 T cell receptor beta chains sequenced from one sample in a study of T-cell reconstitution after alpha-beta-depleted transplantation in children. Researchers prepared the TCRbeta library using unique molecular identifiers, the study reports. From the PCR reads, TCRdb called clonotypes with MiXCR, one entry per CDR3 protein. The sample shows about 400,000 distinct CDR3 sequences, 16% of them seen only once. This specimen consisted of PBMCs, mostly from graft donor cells, obtained 360 days after TCRalphabeta/CD19-depleted stem cell transplant. The source of these receptors is a boy in the first two years of life who had a stem cell transplant for Wiskott-Aldrich syndrome, so the T cells may come from the graft donor.

This clonotype was counted between two and nine times. This rearrangement joins TRBV10-3 to TRBJ2-2; TRBD2 matches at 7 bases. The V gene end was trimmed by 4 bases and the J gene end by 4 bases; junction bases not matched to a gene: 9. The CDR3 is 16 amino acids. Germline-derived CDR1 and CDR2 are ENHRY and SYGVKD. The CDR3 sequence: CAISVAGTGGTGELFF. DNA for the CDR3: TGTGCCATCAGTGTTGCCGGCACGGGAGGCACCGGGGAGCTGTTTTTT.

This clonotype came up a few times. The chain carries TRBV6-5 and TRBJ2-3, with 7 bases that match TRBD1. Germline CDR1 is MNHEY and CDR2 is SVGAGI. The CDR3 extends over 15 amino acids. The V and J ends lost 4 bases and 2 bases, in that order; junction bases with no gene match: 6. This CDR3 is CASSLGQVFTDTQYF. Written as DNA, the CDR3 is TGTGCCAGCAGTTTAGGACAGGTTTTCACAGATACGCAGTATTTT.

The chain carries TRBV27 and TRBJ2-2; 8 bases are shared with TRBD1. CDR1 and CDR2 (germline): MNHEY, SMNVEV (reference sequence). The CDR3 contains 17 residues. The V segment lost 5 bases and the J segment 4 bases; nucleotides outside the gene matches: 12. CDR3: CASSLRRTGRGTGELFF. DNA of the CDR3: TGTGCCAGCAGTCTACGGCGGACAGGGCGAGGCACCGGGGAGCTGTTTTTT.

This clonotype was counted between two and nine times. The chain uses TRBV20-1 and TRBJ2-2; possible D gene TRBD1, 5 bases. Trimming cost V 7 bases and J 0 bases, with 9 bases left between them. The CDR3 consists of 13 residues. In germline, CDR1 is DFQATT, CDR2 SNEGSKA (reference sequence). The CDR3 region is CSGTITNTGELFF. For the CDR3, the DNA is TGCAGTGGGACAATAACGAACACCGGGGAGCTGTTTTTT.

The chain combines TRBV13 with TRBJ2-5; TRBD2 agrees at 16 bases. The CDR3 has 18 amino acids. V dropped 5 bases and J dropped 0; count of bases not matched to a gene: 6. Germline values: CDR1 PRHDT, CDR2 FYEKMQ (reference sequence). The CDR3 region has the DNA TGTGCCAGCAGCCCTGGGACTAGCGGGGGGGCGTACCAAGAGACCCAGTACTTC. This gives the protein CASSPGTSGGAYQETQYF. Based on the CDR3 plus reference TRBV13 and TRBJ2-5, the full variable domain is AAGVIQSPRHLIKEKRETATLKCYPIPRHDTVYWYQQGPGQDPQFLISFYEKMQSDKGSIPDRFSAQQFSDYHSELNMSSLELGDSALYFCASSPGTSGGAYQETQYFGPGTRLLVL.

The V gene is TRBV10-3, the J gene TRBJ2-5, with D perhaps matching TRBD1 or TRBD2 (5 bases each). V lost 3 bases and J lost 8, with 25 bases in between. Germline values: CDR1 ENHRY, CDR2 SYGVKD. The CDR3 runs 17 residues. In DNA form, the CDR3 reads TGTGCCATCAGTGAAGGGGTAGGGGAGATCGGGCAAGGAACCCAGTACTTC. Its protein product is CAISEGVGEIGQGTQYF.

The chain links TRBV11-2 to TRBJ2-2; tentatively, D is TRBD2 (6 bases). The germline V and J ends were trimmed by 6 bases and 3 bases, with 17 bases remaining between them. The germline V gene has CDR1 SGHAT and CDR2 FQNNGV. The CDR3 runs to 16 residues. The CDR3, as DNA: TGTGCCAGCAGACGAAACCTACTAGCCCACACCGGGGAGCTGTTTTTT. Its protein product is CASRRNLLAHTGELFF.

This clonotype has only a few counts. The V gene is TRBV12-3 or TRBV12-4, the J gene TRBJ2-7; perhaps D is TRBD1 or TRBD2 (5 bases each). The CDR3 length is 15 residues. Trimming removed 2 bases from V and 0 bases from J, with 11 bases in between. In nucleotides, the CDR3 is TGTGCCAGCAGTTTAAGGGGAGAGGTCTCCTACGAGCAGTACTTC. This translates into CASSLRGEVSYEQYF.

This rearrangement joins TRBV9 to TRBJ2-5; 9 nucleotides line up with TRBD1. The CDR3 contains 15 residues. Looked up from germline, CDR1 is SGDLS and CDR2 is YYNGEE. V lost 0 bases, J lost 3 bases, and 3 bases stayed unmatched. The DNA of the CDR3 is TGTGCCAGCAGCGTAGGGGACAGGGTGGAAGAGACCCAGTACTTC. Translation gives CASSVGDRVEETQYF.

The chain joins TRBV4-3 to TRBJ2-5; possibly TRBD1 for D (6 bases). Germline CDR1 and CDR2: LGHNA and YSLEER. The CDR3 totals 14 residues. V lost 1 base and J 4 bases, leaving 10 bases between the germline ends. CDR3 region: CASSQVTGTETQYF. CDR3 nucleotide sequence: TGCGCCAGCAGCCAAGTTACAGGGACAGAGACCCAGTACTTC.

This clonotype was counted a few times. V usage is TRBV12-3 or TRBV12-4 and J usage is TRBJ2-3, with D possibly matching TRBD1 (6 bases). V was clipped by 2 bases and J by 3 bases, with 12 bases between them. The length of the CDR3 is 15 residues. This CDR3 reads CASSLYRVGTDTQYF. DNA for the CDR3: TGTGCCAGCAGTTTATACAGGGTAGGGACAGATACGCAGTATTTT.

This clonotype was counted a single time. CDR3 nucleotides: TGCAGTGCTAAATCACGTAAACCCTACAATGAGCAGTTCTTC. This translates into CSAKSRKPYNEQFF. V is TRBV20-1 and J is TRBJ2-1; D is undetermined. The V end lost 4 bases, the J end lost 2 bases, and 12 bases lay between the germline ends. CDR3 size: 14 residues. Per germline, CDR1 DFQATT and CDR2 SNEGSKA (reference sequence).

This chain links TRBV12-3 or TRBV12-4 with TRBJ2-6, with D unclear. V gave up 3 bases and J gave up 2 bases, with 11 bases separating them. CDR3 length: 16 amino acids. CDR3 residues: CASSFTDIAGANVLTF. The CDR3 nucleotides read TGTGCCAGCAGTTTCACCGACATAGCTGGGGCCAACGTCCTGACTTTC.

This clonotype has only a few counts. CDR3: CASSLTSGRGTGELFF. The CDR3 DNA follows: TGTGCCAGCAGCTTGACTAGCGGGAGGGGCACCGGGGAGCTGTTTTTT. This chain uses TRBV7-2 with TRBJ2-2; 14 bases line up with TRBD2. Per germline, CDR1 SGHTA and CDR2 FQGNSA. The CDR3 is 16 residues long. J lost 4 bases, V lost 3 bases, and 1 base had no gene match.

The chain couples TRBV7-8 to TRBJ2-3; D is unresolved. Trimming shortened V by 2 bases and J by 2 bases, and 11 bases separated the two germline ends. The CDR3 totals 15 residues. Germline values: CDR1 SGHVS, CDR2 FQNEAQ. The DNA for the CDR3 is TGTGCCAGCAGCTTACTTCGGCGTCACACAGATACGCAGTATTTT. It translates to CASSLLRRHTDTQYF.

The sample holds a few counts of this clonotype. The rearrangement links TRBV20-1 to TRBJ1-5; D not certain. This CDR3 comprises 16 residues. The V gene lost 0 bases and the J gene lost 0 bases, with 12 bases spanning the gap. Per germline, CDR1 DFQATT and CDR2 SNEGSKA (reference sequence). The CDR3 here is CSARDLGSLSNQPQHF. CDR3 DNA: TGCAGTGCTAGAGACCTAGGGAGCCTTAGCAATCAGCCCCAGCATTTT.

The chain's CDR3 is CASSDFSWYNSPLHF. The CDR3 bases are TGCGCCAGCAGTGACTTCAGCTGGTATAATTCACCCCTCCACTTT. V and J are TRBV10-2 and TRBJ1-6; D unclear. With 3 bases removed from V and 4 bases from J, the gap between germline ends came to 10 bases. Germline V gene data show CDR1 as WSHSY and CDR2 as SAAADI. This CDR3 region has 15 residues.

The chain combines TRBV18 with TRBJ2-7; 9 bases align to TRBD2. Trimming cost V 3 bases and J 3 bases; bases outside gene matches: 12. Germline V CDR1 and CDR2: KGHSH, LQKENI. The CDR3 is 17 amino acids. The CDR3 here is CASSPGRSGSNLYEQYF. The CDR3 DNA is TGTGCCAGCTCACCCGGGCGTAGCGGGAGCAATCTCTACGAGCAGTACTTC.

In DNA, the CDR3 is TGTGCCAGCAGCCCTACGGTAGGGGGCTCTGATACGCAGTATTTT. This sequence encodes CASSPTVGGSDTQYF. The chain is built from TRBV12-3 or TRBV12-4 and TRBJ2-3, with 7 bases identical to TRBD1. This CDR3 is built from 15 residues. V trimming: 6 bases; J trimming: 6 bases; junction bases outside the gene matches: 12.

This chain links TRBV12-3 or TRBV12-4 with TRBJ2-2; D is uncertain. The ends were cut back, 5 bases at V and 5 bases at J, with 12 bases in the middle. CDR3 length: 14 amino acids. This chain's CDR3 is CASSVRLWTGELFF. DNA for the CDR3: TGTGCCAGCAGTGTCAGGTTATGGACCGGGGAGCTGTTTTTT.

The V gene is TRBV2, the J gene TRBJ2-7; 10 bases align to TRBD2. Germline trimming cut 5 bases from V and 2 bases from J; bases unmatched to any gene: 12. The CDR3 sequence is 17 residues long. Germline V gives CDR1 SNHLY, CDR2 FYNNEI. The CDR3 DNA reads TGTGCCAGCAGTCCCCCGTTTAGCGGGAGGTCCCCCTACGAGCAGTACTTC. It is translated as CASSPPFSGRSPYEQYF.